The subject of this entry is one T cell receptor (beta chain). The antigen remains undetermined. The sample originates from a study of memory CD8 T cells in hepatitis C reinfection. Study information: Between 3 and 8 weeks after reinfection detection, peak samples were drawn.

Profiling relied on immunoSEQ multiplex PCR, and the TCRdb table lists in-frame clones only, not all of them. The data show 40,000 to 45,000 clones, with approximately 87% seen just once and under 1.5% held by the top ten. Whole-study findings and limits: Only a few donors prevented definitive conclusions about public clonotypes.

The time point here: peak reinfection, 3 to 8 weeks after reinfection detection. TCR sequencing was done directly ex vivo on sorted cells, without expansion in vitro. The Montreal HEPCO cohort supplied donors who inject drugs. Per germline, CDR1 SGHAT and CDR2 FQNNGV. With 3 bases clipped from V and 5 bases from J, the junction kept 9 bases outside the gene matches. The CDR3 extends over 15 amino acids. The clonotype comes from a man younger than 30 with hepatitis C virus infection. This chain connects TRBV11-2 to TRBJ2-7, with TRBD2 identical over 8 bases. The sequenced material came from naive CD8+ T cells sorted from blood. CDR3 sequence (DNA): TGTGCCAGCAGCTTCGGGAGGCGGGGGGCGGACGAGCAGTACGTC. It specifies CASSFGRRGADEQYV.